Each of the 10 T cell receptor beta chains below was sequenced from the same sample in a study of blood T cell repertoires in COVID-19. The protocol was immunoSEQ multiplex PCR, while the TCRdb copy is restricted to in-frame clones and leaves out a portion. Counted here are about 100,000 clones, 79% occurring once; the ten biggest clones make up 15% to 20%. The sample comprised peripheral blood. These receptors all come from a woman over 75 with active or convalescent COVID-19.

This clone appeared a few times. The chain carries TRBV7-6 and TRBJ2-2; no firm D call. V lost 2 bases and J lost 3, with 10 bases in between. This CDR3 has 15 amino acids. Per the germline V gene, CDR1 is SGHVS and CDR2 is FNYEAQ. CDR3 residues: CASSLMHVDTGELFF. CDR3 in DNA: TGTGCCAGCAGCTTAATGCACGTAGACACCGGGGAGCTGTTTTTT.

The chain carries TRBV9 and TRBJ1-1; weak D call: TRBD1 (5 bases). Trimming cost V 4 bases and J 4 bases, with 14 bases left between them. The CDR3 spans 14 residues. Germline values: CDR1 SGDLS, CDR2 YYNGEE. CDR3 sequence: CASSTTTGGTEAFF. CDR3 in DNA: TGTGCCAGCAGCACGACGACGGGGGGCACTGAAGCTTTCTTT.

The chain couples TRBV19 to TRBJ2-3; 7 bases match TRBD2. Germline V gives CDR1 LNHDA, CDR2 SQIVND (reference sequence). The junction had 2 bases not matched to a gene; V was cut back by 4 bases and J by 7 bases. The CDR3 is 12 amino acids. The CDR3 DNA reads as TGTGCCAGTAGTAGCGGGGGAAATACGCAGTATTTT. Its protein is CASSSGGNTQYF.

This clone has just a few counts. This chain connects TRBV7-2 to TRBJ2-7, with D perhaps matching TRBD1 (6 bases). Trimming took 3 bases from V and 5 from J, leaving 14 bases between them. The CDR3 totals 14 residues. Germline V gives CDR1 SGHTA, CDR2 FQGNSA. The CDR3 sequence: CASSFPHRANEQYF. The CDR3 DNA is TGTGCCAGCAGCTTCCCTCACAGGGCCAACGAGCAGTACTTC.

V is TRBV5-4 and J is TRBJ2-7; TRBD1 is a possible D gene (5 bases). CDR1 and CDR2 (germline): SGHNT, YYREEE (reference sequence). The CDR3 contains 15 residues. The V and J ends lost 0 bases and 0 bases respectively, with 10 bases between them. CDR3 DNA sequence: TGTGCCAGCAGCTTGGAGGCAGGGCCCTCCTACGAGCAGTACTTC. Its protein product is CASSLEAGPSYEQYF.

In its sample, this clone was seen once. CDR3 in DNA: TGTGCCAGCAGTTATGGCACGGGAGGGCCGTCCTACGAGCAGTACTTC. It yields the protein CASSYGTGGPSYEQYF. The chain links TRBV6-2 or TRBV6-3 to TRBJ2-7, with 8 bases lining up with TRBD2. The CDR3 is 16 residues long. The germline V gene has CDR1 MNHEY and CDR2 SVGEGT. V trimming: 3 bases; J trimming: 1 base; junction bases outside the gene matches: 8.

This chain connects TRBV2 to TRBJ2-7; 9 bases match TRBD1. CDR1 SNHLY and CDR2 FYNNEI come from the germline V gene. The V gene end was trimmed by 6 bases and the J gene end by 4 bases; junction bases not matched to a gene: 4. The CDR3 covers 13 residues. CDR3 bases: TGTGCCAGCAGCAGGGACAGGGAATACGAGCAGTACTTC. This encodes CASSRDREYEQYF.

V is TRBV5-1 and J is TRBJ2-7, with 7 bases identical to TRBD1. Germline V gene lookup returns CDR1 SGHRS and CDR2 YFSETQ. The V segment lost 6 bases and the J segment 1 base; nucleotides outside the gene matches: 10. The CDR3 runs 15 residues. CDR3 sequence reads: CASKERTGLSYEQYF. The CDR3 DNA reads TGCGCCAGCAAGGAAAGGACAGGATTGTCCTACGAGCAGTACTTC.

The J gene is TRBJ2-2, the V gene TRBV4-2; the match to TRBD2 covers 13 bases. CDR1 is LGHNA, CDR2 YNFKEQ, per germline. V was clipped by 3 bases and J by 5 bases; unmatched bases: 15. The CDR3 runs 20 residues. CDR3 loop: CASSQTRGRTSGRDTGELFF. The CDR3, as DNA: TGTGCCAGCAGCCAGACCCGAGGGCGGACTAGCGGGAGAGATACCGGGGAGCTGTTTTTT.

This clone was detected only once. This chain links TRBV28 with TRBJ2-7; D perhaps matches TRBD2 (5 bases). Trimming pared 6 bases from V and 3 bases from J, leaving 12 bases between. The CDR3 is 13 residues long. Germline assignment: CDR1 MDHEN and CDR2 SYDVKM. The CDR3 DNA sequence: TGTGCCAGCAGCCCGCCCGGACTCTACGAGCAGTACTTC. Translation: CASSPPGLYEQYF.